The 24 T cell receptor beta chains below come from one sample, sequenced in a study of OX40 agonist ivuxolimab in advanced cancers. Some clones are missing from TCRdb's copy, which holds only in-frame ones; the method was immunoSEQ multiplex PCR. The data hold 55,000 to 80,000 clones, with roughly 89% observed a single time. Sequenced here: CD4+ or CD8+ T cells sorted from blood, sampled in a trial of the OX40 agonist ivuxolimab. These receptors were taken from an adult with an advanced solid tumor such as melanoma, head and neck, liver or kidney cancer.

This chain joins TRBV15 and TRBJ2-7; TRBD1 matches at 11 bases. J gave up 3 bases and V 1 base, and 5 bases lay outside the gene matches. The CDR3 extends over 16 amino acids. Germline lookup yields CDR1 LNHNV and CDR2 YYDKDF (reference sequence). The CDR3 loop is CATSRGPGTGGYEQYF. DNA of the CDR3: TGTGCCACCAGCAGAGGGCCCGGGACAGGGGGCTACGAGCAGTACTTC.

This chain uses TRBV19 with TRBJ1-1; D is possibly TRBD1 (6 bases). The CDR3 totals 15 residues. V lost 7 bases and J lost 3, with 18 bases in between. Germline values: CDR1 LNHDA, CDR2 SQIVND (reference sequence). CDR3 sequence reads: CASTLGGGGYTEAFF. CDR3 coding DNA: TGTGCCAGTACCCTAGGCGGGGGCGGGTACACTGAAGCTTTCTTT.

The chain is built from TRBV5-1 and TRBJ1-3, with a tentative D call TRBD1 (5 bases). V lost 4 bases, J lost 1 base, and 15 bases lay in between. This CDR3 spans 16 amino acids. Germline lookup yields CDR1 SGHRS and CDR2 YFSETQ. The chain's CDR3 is CASSPPTGGSGNTIYF. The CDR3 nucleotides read TGCGCCAGCAGCCCGCCGACGGGGGGGTCTGGAAACACCATATATTTT.

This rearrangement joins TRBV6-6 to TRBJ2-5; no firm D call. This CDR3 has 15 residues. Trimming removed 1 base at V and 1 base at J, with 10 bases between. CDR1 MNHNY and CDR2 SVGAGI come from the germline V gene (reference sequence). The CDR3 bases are TGTGCCAGCAGTTACTTGGACGTCCCCCAAGAGACCCAGTACTTC. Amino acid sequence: CASSYLDVPQETQYF.

The DNA for the CDR3 is TGTGCCTGGAGTAAAACCCAGAGGGAGACCCAGTACTTC. This gives the protein CAWSKTQRETQYF. V gene TRBV30 combines with J gene TRBJ2-5, with D unresolved. The V and J ends lost 2 bases and 5 bases respectively, with 12 bases between them. The CDR3 spans 13 residues. Per germline, CDR1 GTSNPN and CDR2 SVGIG (reference sequence).

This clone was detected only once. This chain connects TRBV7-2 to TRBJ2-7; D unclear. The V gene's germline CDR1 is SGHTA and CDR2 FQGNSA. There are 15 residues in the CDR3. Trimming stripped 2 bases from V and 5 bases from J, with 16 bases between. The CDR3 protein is CASSLRKPTRNEQYF. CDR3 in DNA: TGTGCCAGCAGCTTACGTAAACCAACCCGCAACGAGCAGTACTTC.

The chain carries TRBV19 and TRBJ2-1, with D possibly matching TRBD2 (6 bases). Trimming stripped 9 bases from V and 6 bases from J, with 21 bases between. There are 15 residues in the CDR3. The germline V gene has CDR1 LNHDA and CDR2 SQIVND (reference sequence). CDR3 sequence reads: CASRPDYPRTNEQFF. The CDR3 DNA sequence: TGTGCCAGCCGTCCGGACTATCCCCGAACCAATGAGCAGTTCTTC.

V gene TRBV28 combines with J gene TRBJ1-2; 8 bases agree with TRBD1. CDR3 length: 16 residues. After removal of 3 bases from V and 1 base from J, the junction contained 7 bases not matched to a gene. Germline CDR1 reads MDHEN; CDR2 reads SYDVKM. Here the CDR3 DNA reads TGTGCCAGCAGTTTCTACCGGACAGGGAATAACTATGGCTACACCTTC. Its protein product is CASSFYRTGNNYGYTF.

The CDR3 reads CASSPSSWRGNQPQHF. As DNA, the CDR3 is TGTGCCAGCAGCCCTAGCTCGTGGAGAGGCAATCAGCCCCAGCATTTT. The chain recombines TRBV7-2 with TRBJ1-5; D gene unclear. Per the germline V gene, CDR1 is SGHTA and CDR2 is FQGNSA. The CDR3 is 16 residues long. Trimming cost V 5 bases and J 2 bases, with 16 bases left between them.

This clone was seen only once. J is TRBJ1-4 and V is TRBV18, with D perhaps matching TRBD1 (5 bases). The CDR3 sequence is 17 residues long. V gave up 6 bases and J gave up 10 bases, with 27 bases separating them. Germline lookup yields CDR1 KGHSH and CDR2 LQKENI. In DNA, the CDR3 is TGTGCCAGCTCCCAGGAACAGACAGCCATGAGCGTCGGAAAACTGTTTTTT. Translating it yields CASSQEQTAMSVGKLFF.

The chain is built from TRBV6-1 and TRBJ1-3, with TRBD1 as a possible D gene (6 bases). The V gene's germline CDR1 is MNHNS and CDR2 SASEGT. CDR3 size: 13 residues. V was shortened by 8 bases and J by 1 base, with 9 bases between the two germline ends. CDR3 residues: CASDQGSGNTIYF. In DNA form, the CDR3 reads TGTGCCAGCGACCAGGGGTCTGGAAACACCATATATTTT.

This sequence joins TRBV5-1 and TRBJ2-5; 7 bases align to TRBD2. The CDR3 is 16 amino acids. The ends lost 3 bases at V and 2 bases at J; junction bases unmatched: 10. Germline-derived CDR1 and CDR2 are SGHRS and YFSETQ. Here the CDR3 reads CASSSLAGSGQETQYF. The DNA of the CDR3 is TGCGCCAGCAGCTCATTAGCGGGCAGCGGGCAAGAGACCCAGTACTTC.

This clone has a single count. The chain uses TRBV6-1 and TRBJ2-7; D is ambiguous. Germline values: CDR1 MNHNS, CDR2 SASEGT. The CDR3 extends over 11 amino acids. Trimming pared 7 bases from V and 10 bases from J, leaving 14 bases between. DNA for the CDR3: TGTGCCAGCATTCCTGAGGCCAGTCAGTACTTC. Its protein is CASIPEASQYF.

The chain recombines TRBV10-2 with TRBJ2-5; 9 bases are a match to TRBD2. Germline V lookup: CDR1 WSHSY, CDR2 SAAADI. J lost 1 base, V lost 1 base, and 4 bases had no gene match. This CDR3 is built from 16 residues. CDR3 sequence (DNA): TGCGCCAGCAGTGAGTTTGCGGGAGGGCCCCAAGAGACCCAGTACTTC. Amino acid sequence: CASSEFAGGPQETQYF.

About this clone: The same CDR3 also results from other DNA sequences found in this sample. CDR3 region: CASSIKRRLTNYGYTF. DNA for the CDR3: TGTGCCAGTAGTATAAAGCGACGGTTGACTAACTATGGCTACACCTTC. The chain is built from TRBV19 and TRBJ1-2, with D unresolved. This CDR3 is built from 16 residues. The germline V gene encodes CDR1 LNHDA and CDR2 SQIVND (reference sequence). V lost 2 bases to trimming and J lost 0 bases, with 13 bases between them.

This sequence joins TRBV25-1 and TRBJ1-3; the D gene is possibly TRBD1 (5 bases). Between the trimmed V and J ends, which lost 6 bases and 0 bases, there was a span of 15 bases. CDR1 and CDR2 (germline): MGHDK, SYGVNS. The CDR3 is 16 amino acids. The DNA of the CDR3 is TGTGCCAGCAGGACAGAGACAGCTTCCTCTGGAAACACCATATATTTT. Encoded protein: CASRTETASSGNTIYF.

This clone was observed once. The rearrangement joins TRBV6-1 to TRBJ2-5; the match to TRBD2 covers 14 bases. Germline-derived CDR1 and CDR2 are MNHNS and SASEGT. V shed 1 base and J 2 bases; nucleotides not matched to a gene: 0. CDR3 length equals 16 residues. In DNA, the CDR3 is TGTGCCAGCAGTGAAGGACTAGCGGGGGGGCAAGAGACCCAGTACTTC. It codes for CASSEGLAGGQETQYF.

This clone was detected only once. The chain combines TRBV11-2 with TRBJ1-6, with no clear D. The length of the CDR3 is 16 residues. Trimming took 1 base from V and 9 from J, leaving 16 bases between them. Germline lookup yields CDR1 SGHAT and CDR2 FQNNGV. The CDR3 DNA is TGTGCCAGCAGCTTAGGAGGTTTTGGTATAATTTCACCCCTCCACTTT. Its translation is CASSLGGFGIISPLHF.

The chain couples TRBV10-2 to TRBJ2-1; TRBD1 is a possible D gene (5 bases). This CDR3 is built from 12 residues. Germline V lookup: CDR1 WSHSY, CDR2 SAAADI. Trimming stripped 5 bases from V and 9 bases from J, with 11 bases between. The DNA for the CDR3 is TGCGCCAGCAGTTACACAGGTAGTGAGCAGTTCTTC. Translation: CASSYTGSEQFF.

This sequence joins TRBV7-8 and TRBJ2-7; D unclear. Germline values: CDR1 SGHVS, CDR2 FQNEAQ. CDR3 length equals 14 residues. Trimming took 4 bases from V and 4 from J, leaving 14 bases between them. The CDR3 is CASSSVLTSYEQYF. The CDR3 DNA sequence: TGTGCCAGCAGCTCGGTCCTAACCTCTTACGAGCAGTACTTC.

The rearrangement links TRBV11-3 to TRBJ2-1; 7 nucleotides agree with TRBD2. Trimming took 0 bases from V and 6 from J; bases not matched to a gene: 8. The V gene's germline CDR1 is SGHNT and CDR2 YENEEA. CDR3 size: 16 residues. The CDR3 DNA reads TGTGCCAGCAGCTTAGAGTCCAGCGGGAAGGGCAATGAGCAGTTCTTC. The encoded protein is CASSLESSGKGNEQFF.

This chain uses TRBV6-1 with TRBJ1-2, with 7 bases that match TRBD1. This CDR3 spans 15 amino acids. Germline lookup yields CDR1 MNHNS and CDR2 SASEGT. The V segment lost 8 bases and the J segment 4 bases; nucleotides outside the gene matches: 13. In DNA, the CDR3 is TGTGCCAGCCTCGGACAGGACCCATATTTCTATGGCTACACCTTC. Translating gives CASLGQDPYFYGYTF.

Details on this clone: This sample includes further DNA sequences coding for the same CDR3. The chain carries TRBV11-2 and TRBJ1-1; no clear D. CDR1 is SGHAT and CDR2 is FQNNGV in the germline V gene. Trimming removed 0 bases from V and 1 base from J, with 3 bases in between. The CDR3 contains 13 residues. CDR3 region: CASSLERNTEAFF. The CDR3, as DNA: TGTGCCAGCAGCTTAGAGAGGAACACTGAAGCTTTCTTT.

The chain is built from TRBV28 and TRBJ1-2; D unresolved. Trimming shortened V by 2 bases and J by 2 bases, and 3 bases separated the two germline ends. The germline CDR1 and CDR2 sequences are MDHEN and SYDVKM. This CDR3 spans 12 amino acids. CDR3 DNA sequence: TGTGCCAGCAGTTTAATGAACTATGGCTACACCTTC. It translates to CASSLMNYGYTF.